This TCR beta chain is drawn from a study of shared clonotypes between healthy human individuals. Produced via immunoSEQ multiplex PCR; TCRdb's table is partial and in-frame only. The sample lists fewer than 350,000 clones; around 86% were seen once. CDR3 length: 15 residues. The germline gives CDR1 GTSNPN, CDR2 SVGIG (reference sequence). V was clipped by 1 base and J by 7 bases; unmatched bases: 7. Sequencing was done on a sample of memory CD8+ T cells sorted from blood. Subset reported: CD45RO+ cells pooled with CCR7-negative TemRA cells. J is TRBJ1-5 and V is TRBV30; 10 bases fit TRBD1. The clonotype was recovered from a man aged 18 to 30 in good health. CDR3 protein: CAWSDDRDRGQPQHF. The CDR3 nucleotides read TGTGCCTGGAGTGATGACCGGGACAGGGGACAGCCCCAGCATTTT.